These 30 T cell receptor beta chains came from one sample sequenced in a study of graft-versus-host responses after intestinal transplantation. The data were produced by immunoSEQ multiplex PCR, yet TCRdb's version contains in-frame clones alone and is incomplete. The table has around 110,000 clones, 90% seen once. No antigen is known for these receptors. The sample consisted of unstimulated CD4+ T cells sorted from spleen or lymph node cells, taken before intestinal transplant. The receptors originated from a human donor who received an intestinal transplant.

The V and J genes are TRBV6-1 and TRBJ1-1; 9 nucleotides agree with TRBD1. With V trimmed by 6 bases and J by 4 bases, 9 bases remained unmatched. CDR3 size: 15 residues. The V gene's germline CDR1 is MNHNS and CDR2 SASEGT. The DNA for the CDR3 is TGTGCCAGCAGACCCAACAGGGGGCTAGGCACTGAAGCTTTCTTT. Translating gives CASRPNRGLGTEAFF.

This chain links TRBV2 with TRBJ2-2; 9 nucleotides line up with TRBD1. The germline V gene has CDR1 SNHLY and CDR2 FYNNEI. V gave up 6 bases and J gave up 2 bases; unmatched junction bases: 1. The CDR3 length is 14 residues. The DNA of the CDR3 is TGTGCCAGCAGACAGGGGGCTAACACCGGGGAGCTGTTTTTT. It yields the protein CASRQGANTGELFF.

The chain employs TRBV28 and TRBJ2-7, with 10 positions matching TRBD1. Germline CDR1 MDHEN, CDR2 SYDVKM. The CDR3 consists of 17 residues. V lost 2 bases to trimming and J lost 7 bases; unmatched junction nucleotides: 14. CDR3 loop: CASSLGFFGQGGTEQYF. The CDR3 DNA follows: TGTGCCAGCAGTTTAGGTTTTTTTGGACAGGGGGGGACTGAGCAGTACTTC.

This chain links TRBV19 with TRBJ2-3; TRBD2 aligns across 14 bases. The germline CDR1 and CDR2 sequences are LNHDA and SQIVND (reference sequence). The CDR3 is 18 residues long. V trimming: 2 bases; J trimming: 5 bases; junction bases outside the gene matches: 9. The CDR3 DNA sequence: TGTGCCAGTAGTATATCTGGGACTAGCGGGAGCAGTAAAGATACGCAGTATTTT. Translation: CASSISGTSGSSKDTQYF.

The J gene is TRBJ1-1, the V gene TRBV30; TRBD1 is a possible D gene (5 bases). CDR3 length: 13 residues. Germline V lookup: CDR1 GTSNPN, CDR2 SVGIG (reference sequence). Trimming pared 2 bases from V and 3 bases from J, leaving 10 bases between. The CDR3 DNA reads TGTGCCTGGAGTCCAGGGTTGTACACTGAAGCTTTCTTT. Residues: CAWSPGLYTEAFF.

The chain links TRBV6-4 to TRBJ1-1; 7 nucleotides align to TRBD1. V trimming: 5 bases; J trimming: 3 bases; junction bases outside the gene matches: 3. Germline V lookup: CDR1 MRHNA, CDR2 SNTAGT. The CDR3 is 13 residues long. This CDR3 is CASSRDRDTEAFF. The CDR3 coding sequence is TGTGCCAGCAGTAGAGACAGGGACACTGAAGCTTTCTTT.

The CDR3 nucleotides read TGCAGCGTTGAACCAGGGACAGGGCGGCGCATTCAGTACTTC. Residues: CSVEPGTGRRIQYF. This chain connects TRBV29-1 to TRBJ2-4; 9 bases match TRBD1. Looked up from germline, CDR1 is SQVTM and CDR2 is ANQGSEA. The V gene end was trimmed by 2 bases and the J gene end by 9 bases; junction bases not matched to a gene: 8. The CDR3 has 14 residues.

Here the CDR3 DNA reads TGTGCCAGCAGCGTAGCGCCTAGCGTGGAGGAGACCCAGTACTTC. Translating it yields CASSVAPSVEETQYF. The V gene is TRBV9, the J gene TRBJ2-5; D is perhaps TRBD2 (6 bases). The germline V gene has CDR1 SGDLS and CDR2 YYNGEE. This CDR3 spans 15 amino acids. V was trimmed by 0 bases and J by 5 bases, leaving 14 bases between them.

The chain is built from TRBV2 and TRBJ1-5; TRBD1 might be the D (5 bases). The V end lost 3 bases, the J end lost 7 bases, and 10 bases lay between the germline ends. Per germline, CDR1 SNHLY and CDR2 FYNNEI. The CDR3 has 13 residues. Written as DNA, the CDR3 is TGTGCCAGCAGTGATAGGGGATCCCAGCCCCAGCATTTT. As protein: CASSDRGSQPQHF.

V is TRBV4-1 and J is TRBJ1-4, with D unclear. Germline CDR1 MGHRA, CDR2 YSYEKL. The V gene lost 1 base and the J gene lost 0 bases, with 9 bases spanning the gap. CDR3 length: 16 residues. CDR3 sequence: CASSQGLASTNEKLFF. The CDR3 coding sequence is TGCGCCAGCAGCCAAGGACTCGCCTCAACTAATGAAAAACTGTTTTTT.

The gene calls are TRBV19 and TRBJ2-5; 7 nucleotides match TRBD2. J was trimmed by 1 base and V by 4 bases; bases with no gene match: 3. CDR3 length equals 14 residues. Germline V gene data show CDR1 as LNHDA and CDR2 as SQIVND (reference sequence). CDR3 sequence reads: CASSSGSSQETQYF. The CDR3 DNA reads as TGTGCCAGTAGTAGCGGGAGCAGCCAAGAGACCCAGTACTTC. Together with reference TRBV19 and TRBJ2-5, the CDR3 gives the full variable domain: DGGITQSPKYLFRKEGQNVTLSCEQNLNHDAMYWYRQDPGQGLRLIYYSQIVNDFQKGDIAEGYSVSREKKESFPLTVTSAQKNPTAFYLCASSSGSSQETQYFGPGTRLLVL.

The rearrangement links TRBV5-1 to TRBJ2-1; tentatively, D is TRBD2 (6 bases). Germline V CDR1 and CDR2: SGHRS, YFSETQ. CDR3 length: 14 residues. Between the trimmed V and J ends, which lost 3 bases and 4 bases, there was a span of 11 bases. CDR3: CASSWIAAYNEQFF. For the CDR3, the DNA is TGCGCCAGCAGCTGGATAGCGGCATACAATGAGCAGTTCTTC.

The rearrangement joins TRBV6-5 to TRBJ2-7, with 9 nucleotides matching TRBD1. Germline values: CDR1 MNHEY, CDR2 SVGAGI. The CDR3 spans 14 residues. V lost 6 bases and J lost 2; bases outside the gene matches: 5. As DNA, the CDR3 is TGTGCCAGCAGACAGGGGGCTCCACCCTACGAGCAGTACTTC. It codes for CASRQGAPPYEQYF.

The chain uses TRBV7-2 and TRBJ2-2, with D perhaps matching TRBD2 (5 bases). The V gene lost 6 bases and the J gene lost 6 bases, with 5 bases spanning the gap. The germline CDR1 and CDR2 sequences are SGHTA and FQGNSA. CDR3 length equals 11 residues. The CDR3 reads CASRLAGELFF. The DNA for the CDR3 is TGTGCCAGCAGACTAGCCGGGGAGCTGTTTTTT. The whole variable domain, filled in from reference TRBV7-2 and TRBJ2-2, reads GAGVSQSPSNKVTEKGKDVELRCDPISGHTALYWYRQSLGQGLEFLIYFQGNSAPDKSGLPSDRFSAERTGGSVSTLTIQRTQQEDSAVYLCASRLAGELFFGEGSRLTVL.

The J gene is TRBJ2-7, the V gene TRBV5-1, with TRBD2 identical over 10 bases. The CDR3 is 17 residues long. CDR1 SGHRS and CDR2 YFSETQ come from the germline V gene. Losses at the gene ends were 5 bases for V and 2 bases for J; bases not matched to a gene: 13. CDR3 nucleotide sequence: TGCGCCAGCAGACCTCTTCCTAGCGGGAGACCCGCCTACGAGCAGTACTTC. Translated: CASRPLPSGRPAYEQYF.

The chain carries TRBV4-1 and TRBJ2-5; 8 positions match TRBD2. The CDR3 runs to 15 residues. CDR1 and CDR2 from the germline V gene are MGHRA and YSYEKL. V dropped 1 base and J dropped 5; count of bases not matched to a gene: 6. The CDR3 reads CASSQAGGLGETQYF. The CDR3 DNA follows: TGCGCCAGCAGCCAAGCGGGGGGGCTCGGGGAGACCCAGTACTTC.

This chain uses TRBV5-1 with TRBJ2-7; a possible D gene is TRBD2 (5 bases). Germline CDR1 reads SGHRS; CDR2 reads YFSETQ. The ends were cut back, 2 bases at V and 5 bases at J, with 14 bases in the middle. The CDR3 consists of 14 residues. The DNA for the CDR3 is TGCGCCAGCAGCTTCAACACCCCCGGGGACGAGCAGTACTTC. Encoded protein: CASSFNTPGDEQYF.

The genes are TRBV7-8 and TRBJ2-3, with D tentatively TRBD1 (7 bases). CDR1 and CDR2 from the germline V gene are SGHVS and FQNEAQ. Trimming shortened V by 5 bases and J by 2 bases, and 26 bases separated the two germline ends. The CDR3 covers 19 residues. CDR3 protein: CASSPTPTGQGGTTDTQYF. CDR3 DNA sequence: TGTGCCAGCAGCCCGACACCAACAGGGCAGGGGGGTACCACAGATACGCAGTATTTT.

V gene TRBV11-1 combines with J gene TRBJ1-1; the match to TRBD1 covers 8 bases. CDR1 and CDR2 (germline): SGHAT, FQDESV (reference sequence). The CDR3 is 15 residues long. The V and J ends lost 5 bases and 5 bases, in that order; junction bases with no gene match: 10. CDR3: CASSPGGRGGTEAFF. The CDR3 DNA reads TGTGCCAGCAGCCCAGGGGGCAGGGGAGGAACTGAAGCTTTCTTT.

The rearrangement uses TRBV5-1 and TRBJ2-5, with D perhaps matching TRBD2 (5 bases). The CDR3 contains 16 residues. The V and J ends lost 0 bases and 4 bases respectively, with 16 bases between them. The germline V gene encodes CDR1 SGHRS and CDR2 YFSETQ. CDR3 bases: TGCGCCAGCAGCTTGGGTGACTATCATTTGGGAGAGACCCAGTACTTC. It translates to CASSLGDYHLGETQYF.

V gene TRBV20-1 combines with J gene TRBJ1-4, with D possibly being TRBD1 (5 bases). V lost 3 bases and J lost 8, with 7 bases in between. Germline CDR1 is DFQATT and CDR2 is SNEGSKA (reference sequence). The CDR3 extends over 11 amino acids. The CDR3 DNA reads TGCAGTGCTAGTTGGGGCGAAAAACTGTTTTTT. This sequence encodes CSASWGEKLFF.

This clone was counted only a few times. The chain uses TRBV4-3 and TRBJ1-6; TRBD1 matches at 10 bases. The CDR3 has 16 amino acids. The V and J ends lost 2 bases and 7 bases, in that order; junction bases with no gene match: 5. From germline, CDR1 is LGHNA and CDR2 YSLEER. The CDR3: CASSQIDRGRNSPLHF. For the CDR3, the DNA is TGCGCCAGCAGCCAAATAGACAGGGGGCGAAATTCACCCCTCCACTTT.

DNA for the CDR3: TGTGCCAGTAGTATTTTGGGGACAGGGAGCAATGAGCAGTTCTTC. Amino acid sequence: CASSILGTGSNEQFF. The chain couples TRBV19 to TRBJ2-1, with TRBD1 identical over 9 bases. After removal of 3 bases from V and 6 bases from J, the junction contained 6 bases not matched to a gene. The CDR3 has 15 amino acids. CDR1 is LNHDA, CDR2 SQIVND, per germline (reference sequence). Complete variable domain (other parts from reference TRBV19 and TRBJ2-1): DGGITQSPKYLFRKEGQNVTLSCEQNLNHDAMYWYRQDPGQGLRLIYYSQIVNDFQKGDIAEGYSVSREKKESFPLTVTSAQKNPTAFYLCASSILGTGSNEQFFGPGTRLTVL.

The chain combines TRBV5-1 with TRBJ2-3; a weak D match, TRBD2 (6 bases). This CDR3 comprises 16 residues. V shed 4 bases and J shed 2 bases, with 17 bases lying between them. Germline V lookup: CDR1 SGHRS, CDR2 YFSETQ. DNA of the CDR3: TGCGCCAGCAGCCCCTTCGAGCGGGCCCTCACAGATACGCAGTATTTT. The encoded protein is CASSPFERALTDTQYF. Supplemented by reference TRBV5-1 and TRBJ2-3, the full variable domain reads KAGVTQTPRYLIKTRGQQVTLSCSPISGHRSVSWYQQTPGQGLQFLFEYFSETQRNKGNFPGRFSGRQFSNSRSEMNVSTLELGDSALYLCASSPFERALTDTQYFGPGTRLTVL.

The chain employs TRBV18 and TRBJ1-4; 12 bases fit TRBD1. CDR1 and CDR2 (germline): KGHSH, LQKENI. This CDR3 region has 14 residues. After removal of 6 bases from V and 10 bases from J, the junction contained 6 bases not matched to a gene. In DNA, the CDR3 is TGTGCCAGCTCTACCGGGACAGGGGGCGTAAAACTGTTTTTT. Translation: CASSTGTGGVKLFF.

The chain recombines TRBV6-1 with TRBJ1-5; D may be TRBD1 (5 bases). Germline CDR1 is MNHNS and CDR2 is SASEGT. V lost 6 bases and J lost 7, with 19 bases in between. This CDR3 comprises 15 residues. The CDR3 reads CASSARQTSLQPQHF. The CDR3 DNA reads TGTGCCAGCAGCGCACGACAGACGAGTTTGCAGCCCCAGCATTTT.

The V gene is TRBV2, the J gene TRBJ2-2; D not resolved. The V gene's germline CDR1 is SNHLY and CDR2 FYNNEI. With 2 bases removed from V and 6 bases from J, the gap between germline ends came to 10 bases. The CDR3 has 14 residues. The CDR3 protein is CASSEYSSAGELFF. The CDR3 DNA sequence: TGTGCCAGCAGTGAATACAGCTCCGCCGGGGAGCTGTTTTTT.

This clone has just one count. The chain joins TRBV6-5 to TRBJ2-1; TRBD1 aligns across 12 bases. Trimming cost V 6 bases and J 6 bases; bases outside gene matches: 3. CDR1 is MNHEY, CDR2 SVGAGI, per germline. The CDR3 runs 14 residues. CDR3 protein: CASSRDRGLNEQFF. In nucleotides, the CDR3 is TGTGCCAGCAGCCGGGACAGGGGGCTCAATGAGCAGTTCTTC.

V usage is TRBV7-2 and J usage is TRBJ2-3, with D hard to call. The CDR3 covers 12 residues. Germline lookup yields CDR1 SGHTA and CDR2 FQGNSA. Trimming took off 2 bases at V and 6 bases at J, with 6 bases between the two ends. The CDR3 here is CASSLFPDTQYF. CDR3 DNA: TGTGCCAGCAGCTTATTCCCTGATACGCAGTATTTT. The entire variable domain, with the rest obtained from reference TRBV7-2 and TRBJ2-3, is as follows: GAGVSQSPSNKVTEKGKDVELRCDPISGHTALYWYRQSLGQGLEFLIYFQGNSAPDKSGLPSDRFSAERTGGSVSTLTIQRTQQEDSAVYLCASSLFPDTQYFGPGTRLTVL.

The chain has TRBV7-3 and TRBJ2-1; 7 positions match TRBD1. There are 14 residues in the CDR3. The ends lost 5 bases at V and 4 bases at J; junction bases unmatched: 5. Germline V gene lookup returns CDR1 SGHTA and CDR2 FQGTGA. The CDR3 loop reads CASSLRDRYNEQFF. The CDR3 coding sequence is TGTGCCAGCAGCCTCCGGGACAGATACAATGAGCAGTTCTTC.